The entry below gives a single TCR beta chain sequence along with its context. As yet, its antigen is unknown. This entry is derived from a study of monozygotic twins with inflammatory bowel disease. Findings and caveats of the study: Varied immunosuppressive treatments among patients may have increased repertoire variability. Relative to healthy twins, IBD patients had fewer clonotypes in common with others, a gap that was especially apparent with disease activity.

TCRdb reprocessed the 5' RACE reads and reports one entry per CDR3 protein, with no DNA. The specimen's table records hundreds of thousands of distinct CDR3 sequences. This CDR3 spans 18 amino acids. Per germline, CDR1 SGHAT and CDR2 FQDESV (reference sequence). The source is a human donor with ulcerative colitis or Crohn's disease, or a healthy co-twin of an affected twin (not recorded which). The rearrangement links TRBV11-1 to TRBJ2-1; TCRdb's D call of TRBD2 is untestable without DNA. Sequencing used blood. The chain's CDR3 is CASSDQENGTSGSNEQFF.